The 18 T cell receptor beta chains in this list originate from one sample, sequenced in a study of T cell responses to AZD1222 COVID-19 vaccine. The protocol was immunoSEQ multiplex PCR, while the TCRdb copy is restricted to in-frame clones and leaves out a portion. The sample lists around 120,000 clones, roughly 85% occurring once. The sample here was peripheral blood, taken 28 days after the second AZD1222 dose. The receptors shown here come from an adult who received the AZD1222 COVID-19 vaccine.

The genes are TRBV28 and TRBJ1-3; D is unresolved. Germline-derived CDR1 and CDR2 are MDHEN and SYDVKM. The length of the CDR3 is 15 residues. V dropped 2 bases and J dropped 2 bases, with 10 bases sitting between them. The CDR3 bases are TGTGCCAGCAGTTTAAGGGCAGTAACTGGAAACACCATATATTTT. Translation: CASSLRAVTGNTIYF.

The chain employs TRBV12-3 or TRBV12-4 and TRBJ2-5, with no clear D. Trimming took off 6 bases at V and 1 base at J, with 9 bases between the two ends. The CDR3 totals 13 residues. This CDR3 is CASRYDIQETQYF. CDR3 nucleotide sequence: TGTGCCAGCAGGTACGACATCCAAGAGACCCAGTACTTC.

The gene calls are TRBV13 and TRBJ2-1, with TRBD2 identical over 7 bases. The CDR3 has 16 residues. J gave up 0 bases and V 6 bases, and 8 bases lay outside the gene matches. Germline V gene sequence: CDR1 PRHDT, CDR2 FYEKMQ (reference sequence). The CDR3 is CASSTLAEPSYNEQFF. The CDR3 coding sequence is TGTGCCAGCAGTACGCTAGCGGAGCCCTCCTACAATGAGCAGTTCTTC.

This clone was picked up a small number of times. CDR3 nucleotides: TGCAGTGCTAGTTCCTCCCTAGGGGTCGATGAGCAGTTCTTC. It specifies CSASSSLGVDEQFF. This rearrangement joins TRBV20-1 to TRBJ2-1, with D maybe TRBD1 (5 bases). The CDR3 extends over 14 amino acids. Germline-derived CDR1 and CDR2 are DFQATT and SNEGSKA (reference sequence). V was trimmed by 3 bases and J by 8 bases, leaving 17 bases between them.

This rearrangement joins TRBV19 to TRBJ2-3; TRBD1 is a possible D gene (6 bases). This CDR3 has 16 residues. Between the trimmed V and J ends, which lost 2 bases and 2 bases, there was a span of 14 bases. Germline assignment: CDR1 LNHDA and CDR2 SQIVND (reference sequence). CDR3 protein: CASSIRGGQPTDTQYF. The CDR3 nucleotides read TGTGCCAGTAGTATAAGGGGTGGACAGCCCACAGATACGCAGTATTTT.

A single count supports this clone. The DNA of the CDR3 is TGTGCCAGCAGCTTAGGGCACAGGGGGTATGAGCAGTTCTTC. This sequence encodes CASSLGHRGYEQFF. The chain has TRBV7-7 and TRBJ2-1; 8 nucleotides align to TRBD1. Germline loops: CDR1 SSHAT, CDR2 FNYEAQ (reference sequence). V shed 1 base, J shed 8 bases, and the junction held 4 bases outside the gene matches. The CDR3 extends over 14 amino acids.

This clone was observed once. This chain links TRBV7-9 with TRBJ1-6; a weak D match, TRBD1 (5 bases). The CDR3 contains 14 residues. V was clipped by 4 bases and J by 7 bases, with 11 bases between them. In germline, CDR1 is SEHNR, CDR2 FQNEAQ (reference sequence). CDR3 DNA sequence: TGTGCCAGCAGCTCTCAGGGAGGCAATTCACCCCTCCACTTT. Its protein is CASSSQGGNSPLHF.

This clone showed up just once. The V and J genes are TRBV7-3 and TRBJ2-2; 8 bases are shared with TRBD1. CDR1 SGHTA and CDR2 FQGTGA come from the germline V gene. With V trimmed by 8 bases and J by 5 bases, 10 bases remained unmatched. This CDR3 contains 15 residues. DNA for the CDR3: TGTGCCAGCTCCTTGGACAGGGCGGGAACCGGGGAGCTGTTTTTT. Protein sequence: CASSLDRAGTGELFF. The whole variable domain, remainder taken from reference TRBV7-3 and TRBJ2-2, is GAGVSQTPSNKVTEKGKYVELRCDPISGHTALYWYRQSLGQGPEFLIYFQGTGAADDSGLPNDRFFAVRPEGSVSTLKIQRTERGDSAVYLCASSLDRAGTGELFFGEGSRLTVL.

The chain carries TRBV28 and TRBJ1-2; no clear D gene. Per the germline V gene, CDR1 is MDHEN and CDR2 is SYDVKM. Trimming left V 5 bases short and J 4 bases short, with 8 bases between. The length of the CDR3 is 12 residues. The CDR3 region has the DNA TGTGCCAGCAGTGGGCGTTTCTATGGCTACACCTTC. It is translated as CASSGRFYGYTF.

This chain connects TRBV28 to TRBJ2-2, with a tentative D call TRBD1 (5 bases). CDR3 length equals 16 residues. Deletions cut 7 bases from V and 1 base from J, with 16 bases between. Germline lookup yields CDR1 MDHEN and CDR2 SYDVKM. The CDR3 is CASTNLWGWNTGELFF. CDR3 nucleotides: TGTGCCAGCACGAATCTGTGGGGCTGGAACACCGGGGAGCTGTTTTTT. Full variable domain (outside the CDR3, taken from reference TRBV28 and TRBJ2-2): DVKVTQSSRYLVKRTGEKVFLECVQDMDHENMFWYRQDPGLGLRLIYFSYDVKMKEKGDIPEGYSVSREKKERFSLILESASTNQTSMYLCASTNLWGWNTGELFFGEGSRLTVL.

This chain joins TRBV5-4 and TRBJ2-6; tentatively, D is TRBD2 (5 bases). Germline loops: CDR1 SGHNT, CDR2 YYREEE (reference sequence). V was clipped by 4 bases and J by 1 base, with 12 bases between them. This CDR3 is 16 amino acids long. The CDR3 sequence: CASSPLRTSGANVLTF. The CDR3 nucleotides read TGTGCCAGCAGCCCCCTCAGGACTTCTGGGGCCAACGTCCTGACTTTC.

The chain's CDR3 is CASTSGNQPQHF. CDR3 in DNA: TGTGCCAGCACCTCTGGCAATCAGCCCCAGCATTTT. This chain links TRBV27 with TRBJ1-5; D remains unclear. Germline lookup yields CDR1 MNHEY and CDR2 SMNVEV (reference sequence). The CDR3 covers 12 residues. V lost 7 bases, J lost 2 bases, and 6 bases lay in between.

The CDR3 here is CASSSTPTVGGDYGYTF. In nucleotides, the CDR3 is TGTGCCAGCAGCTCCACGCCCACGGTCGGGGGGGACTATGGCTACACCTTC. This chain connects TRBV7-9 to TRBJ1-2, with TRBD1 as a possible D gene (5 bases). This CDR3 spans 17 amino acids. Trimming cost V 4 bases and J 3 bases, with 21 bases left between them. Germline loops: CDR1 SEHNR, CDR2 FQNEAQ (reference sequence).

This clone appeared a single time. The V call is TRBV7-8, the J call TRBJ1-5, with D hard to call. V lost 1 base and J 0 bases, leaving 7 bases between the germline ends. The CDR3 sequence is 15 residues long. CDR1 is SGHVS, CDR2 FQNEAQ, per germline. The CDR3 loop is CASSLDDGSNQPQHF. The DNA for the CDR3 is TGTGCCAGCAGCTTAGATGACGGTAGCAATCAGCCCCAGCATTTT.

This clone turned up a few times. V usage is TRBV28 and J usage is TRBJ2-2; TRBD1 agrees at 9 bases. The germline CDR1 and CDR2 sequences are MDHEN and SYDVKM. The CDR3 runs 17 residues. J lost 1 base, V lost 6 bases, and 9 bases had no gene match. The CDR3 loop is CASRFRGQGGNTGELFF. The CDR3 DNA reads TGTGCCAGCAGATTCAGGGGACAGGGCGGGAACACCGGGGAGCTGTTTTTT.

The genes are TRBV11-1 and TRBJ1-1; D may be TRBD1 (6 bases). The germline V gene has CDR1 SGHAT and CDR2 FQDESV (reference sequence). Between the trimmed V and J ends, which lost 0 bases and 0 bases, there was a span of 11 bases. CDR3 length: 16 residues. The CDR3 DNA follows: TGTGCCAGCAGCTTAGCAACAGGGTCCATGAACACTGAAGCTTTCTTT. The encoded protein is CASSLATGSMNTEAFF.

CDR3 in amino acids: CASSLRTSGYNEQFF. CDR3 bases: TGTGCCAGCAGCTTAAGGACTAGCGGTTACAATGAGCAGTTCTTC. The chain uses TRBV7-2 and TRBJ2-1; TRBD2 matches at 10 bases. Losses at the gene ends were 2 bases for V and 4 bases for J; bases not matched to a gene: 2. The germline V gene has CDR1 SGHTA and CDR2 FQGNSA. This CDR3 spans 15 amino acids.

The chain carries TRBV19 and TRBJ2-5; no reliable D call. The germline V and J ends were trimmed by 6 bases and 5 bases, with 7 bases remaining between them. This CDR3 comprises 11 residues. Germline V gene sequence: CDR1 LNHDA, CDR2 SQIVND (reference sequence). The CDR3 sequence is CASRKDETQYF. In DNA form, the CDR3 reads TGTGCCAGTAGGAAAGATGAGACCCAGTACTTC.